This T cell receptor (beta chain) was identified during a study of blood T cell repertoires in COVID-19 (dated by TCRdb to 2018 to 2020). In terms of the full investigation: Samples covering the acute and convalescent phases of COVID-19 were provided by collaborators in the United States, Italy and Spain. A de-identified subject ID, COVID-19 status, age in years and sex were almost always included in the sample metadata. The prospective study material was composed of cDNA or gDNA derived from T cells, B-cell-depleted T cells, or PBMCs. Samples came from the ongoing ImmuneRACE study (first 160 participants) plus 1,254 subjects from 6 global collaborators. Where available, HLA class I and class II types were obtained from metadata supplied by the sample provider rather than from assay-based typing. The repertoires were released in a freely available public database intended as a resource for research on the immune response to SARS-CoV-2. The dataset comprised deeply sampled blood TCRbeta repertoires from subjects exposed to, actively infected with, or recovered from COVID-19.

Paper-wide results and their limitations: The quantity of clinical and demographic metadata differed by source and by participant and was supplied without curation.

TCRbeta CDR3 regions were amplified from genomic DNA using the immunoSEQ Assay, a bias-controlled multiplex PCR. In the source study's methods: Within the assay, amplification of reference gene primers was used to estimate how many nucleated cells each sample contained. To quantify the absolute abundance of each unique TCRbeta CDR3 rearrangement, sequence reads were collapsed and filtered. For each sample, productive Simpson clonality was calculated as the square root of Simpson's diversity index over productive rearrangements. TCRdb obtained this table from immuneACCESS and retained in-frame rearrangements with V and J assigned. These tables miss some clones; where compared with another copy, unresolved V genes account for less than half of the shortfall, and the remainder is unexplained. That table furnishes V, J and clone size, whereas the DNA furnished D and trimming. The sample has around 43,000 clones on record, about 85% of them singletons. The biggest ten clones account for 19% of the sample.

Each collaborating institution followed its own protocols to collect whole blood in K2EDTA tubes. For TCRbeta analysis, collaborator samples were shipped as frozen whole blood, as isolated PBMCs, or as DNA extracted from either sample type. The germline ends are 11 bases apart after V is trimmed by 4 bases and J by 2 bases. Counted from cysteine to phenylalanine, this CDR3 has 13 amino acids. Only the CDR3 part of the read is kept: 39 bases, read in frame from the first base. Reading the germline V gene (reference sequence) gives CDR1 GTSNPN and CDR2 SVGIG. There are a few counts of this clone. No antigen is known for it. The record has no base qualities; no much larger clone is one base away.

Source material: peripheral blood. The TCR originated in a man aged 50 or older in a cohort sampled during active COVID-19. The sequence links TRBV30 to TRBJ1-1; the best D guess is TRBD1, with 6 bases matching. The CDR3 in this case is CAWTQGYNTEAFF. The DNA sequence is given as TGTGCCTGGACCCAGGGGTATAACACTGAAGCTTTCTTT.